This T cell receptor beta chain was captured in a study of T cells after yellow fever vaccination. The wider study: The SMART-Seq v4 Ultra Low Input method served to prepare the low-cell-number fractions.

This clonotype has only a few counts. Its antigen is unknown. This CDR3 comprises 14 residues. Trimming at V came to 5 bases and at J to 1 base, leaving 3 bases not matched to a gene. General observations from the study: Most primary-vaccination clones reappeared after the booster (less than 98% CD4, 75% to 90% CD8).

Universal primer sites and UMIs were introduced during 5'RACE template-switching synthesis of TCR cDNA. TCRdb re-derived calls from the 5' RACE reads in MiXCR, one entry per CDR3 protein. The repertoire holds around 250,000 distinct CDR3 sequences, with less than 8.5% as singletons. The gene calls are TRBV12-3 or TRBV12-4 and TRBJ2-3; 7 bases fit TRBD2. The specimen was CD4+ T cells sorted from PBMCs, collected 15 days after the yellow fever booster vaccination. This clonotype was sampled from a man younger than 45 who received the YFV17D yellow fever vaccine. CDR3 coding DNA: TGTGCCAGCAGTATAAGCGGGGGCACAGATACGCAGTATTTT. This translates into CASSISGGTDTQYF.